This is a list of T cell receptor beta chains from one sample in a study of T-cell reconstitution after alpha-beta-depleted transplantation in children. TCRdb used MiXCR to reprocess the PCR reads, holding one entry per CDR3 protein. The sample carries 450,000 to 600,000 distinct CDR3 sequences, under 12% recorded once. The material sequenced was PBMCs, taken before TCRalphabeta/CD19-depleted stem cell transplant. The receptors were sampled from a child aged 2 to 10 with inherited bone marrow failure, due to receive a stem cell transplant. Each CDR3 is given with its conserved first and last residue. The order of the fields is CDR3 length, V gene, clone size, J gene, CDR3 protein. Clone size appears in some rows only: once, few, many, or a class for an expanded clone.

cdr3_length: 16; v_call: TRBV12-3/TRBV12-4; clone_size: many; j_call: TRBJ2-3; cdr3_aa: CASSFPAGGWGDTQYF
cdr3_length: 11; v_call: TRBV29-1; clone_size: -; j_call: TRBJ1-2; cdr3_aa: CTAGGVWGYTF
cdr3_length: 16; v_call: TRBV4-3; clone_size: many; j_call: TRBJ2-2; cdr3_aa: CASSQGAAKNTGELFF
cdr3_length: 14; v_call: TRBV27; clone_size: many; j_call: TRBJ2-3; cdr3_aa: CASSLVGTTDTQYF
cdr3_length: 15; v_call: TRBV12-3/TRBV12-4; clone_size: many; j_call: TRBJ2-1; cdr3_aa: CASSLAGTPRGEQFF
cdr3_length: 14; v_call: TRBV12-3/TRBV12-4; clone_size: many; j_call: TRBJ2-5; cdr3_aa: CASSPWTARETQYF
cdr3_length: 15; v_call: TRBV12-3/TRBV12-4; clone_size: many; j_call: TRBJ2-5; cdr3_aa: CASSLGREAQETQYF
cdr3_length: 14; v_call: TRBV7-9; clone_size: many; j_call: TRBJ2-5; cdr3_aa: CASSLVAKEETQYF
cdr3_length: 18; v_call: TRBV7-2; clone_size: few; j_call: TRBJ2-6; cdr3_aa: CASSLVLVGLTGANVLTF
cdr3_length: 14; v_call: TRBV10-3; clone_size: many; j_call: TRBJ1-5; cdr3_aa: CAISPDIGGQPQHF
cdr3_length: 18; v_call: TRBV5-1; clone_size: few; j_call: TRBJ2-7; cdr3_aa: CASSLEGVASEGSYEQYF
cdr3_length: 18; v_call: TRBV9; clone_size: many; j_call: TRBJ2-2; cdr3_aa: CASSVAQQGRENTGELFF
cdr3_length: 16; v_call: TRBV28; clone_size: many; j_call: TRBJ2-1; cdr3_aa: CASSVAGGPSYNEQFF
cdr3_length: 15; v_call: TRBV28; clone_size: many; j_call: TRBJ2-5; cdr3_aa: CASSLGVRTGETQYF
cdr3_length: 14; v_call: TRBV6-2/TRBV6-3; clone_size: many; j_call: TRBJ2-3; cdr3_aa: CASKERDSPDTQYF
cdr3_length: 17; v_call: TRBV7-2; clone_size: many; j_call: TRBJ1-4; cdr3_aa: CASSWRGSGRINEKLFF
cdr3_length: 12; v_call: TRBV6-5; clone_size: many; j_call: TRBJ1-2; cdr3_aa: CASSATRSGYTF
cdr3_length: 13; v_call: TRBV7-9; clone_size: many; j_call: TRBJ2-7; cdr3_aa: CASSSQGNYEQYF
cdr3_length: 15; v_call: TRBV4-3; clone_size: many; j_call: TRBJ1-2; cdr3_aa: CASSLYPRDNYGYTF
cdr3_length: 15; v_call: TRBV4-3; clone_size: many; j_call: TRBJ1-2; cdr3_aa: CASSQGQSPNYGYTF
cdr3_length: 12; v_call: TRBV29-1; clone_size: many; j_call: TRBJ2-5; cdr3_aa: CSVEDVGQTQYF
cdr3_length: 17; v_call: TRBV5-1; clone_size: few; j_call: TRBJ2-3; cdr3_aa: CASSDLGGGRAGDTQYF
cdr3_length: 14; v_call: TRBV12-3/TRBV12-4; clone_size: many; j_call: TRBJ2-7; cdr3_aa: CASSFEREGYKQYF
cdr3_length: 16; v_call: TRBV5-3; clone_size: -; j_call: TRBJ2-2; cdr3_aa: CARSLLWRGEAGELFF
cdr3_length: 16; v_call: TRBV15; clone_size: many; j_call: TRBJ2-5; cdr3_aa: CATTGLWQAHRETQYF
cdr3_length: 14; v_call: TRBV20-1; clone_size: many; j_call: TRBJ2-1; cdr3_aa: CSASVQPPYNEQFF
cdr3_length: 17; v_call: TRBV3-1; clone_size: -; j_call: TRBJ2-7; cdr3_aa: CASSQDWRLAGGYEQYF